This TCR beta chain was identified in a study of T cell repertoires in cytomegalovirus infection. Overall study context: The study used recently identified HLA-C-restricted and well-studied HLA-B-restricted CMV epitopes. Carrying CMV and the relevant HLA type showed in public TCR beta signatures. Overall study findings and caveats: HLA-C-restricted CMV-specific TCR beta clonotypes prevailed in the ex vivo response. Accumulated public TCR beta family frequency recognized individuals carrying CMV together with the relevant HLA.

MiXCR, run by TCRdb on the reads, gives a single entry per CDR3 protein. This table holds approximately 910,000 distinct CDR3 sequences, more than 25% found once. This clonotype occurred a few times. Antigen: not known. The CDR3 is made up of 14 amino acids. Germline loops: CDR1 KGHDR, CDR2 SFDVKD. V lost 3 bases, J lost 4 bases, and 9 bases lay in between. The sequencing used cultured CD8+ T cells from PBMCs, collected from culture after CMV antigen stimulation. The sequence derives from a human donor in good health (CMV status not recorded). Some clones in this sample may be carry-over from other donors' samples. The V and J genes are TRBV24-1 and TRBJ2-1; tentative D call: TRBD1 (6 bases). For the CDR3, the DNA is TGTGCCACCAGTGATAGGGGGTCATACAATGAGCAGTTCTTC. It translates to CATSDRGSYNEQFF.